Each of the 14 T cell receptor beta chains below was sequenced from the same sample in a study of blood T cell repertoires in COVID-19. Produced via immunoSEQ multiplex PCR; TCRdb's table is partial and in-frame only. This sample yields under 250,000 clones, of which about four fifths are seen a single time; less than 4% belongs to the top ten. Sequenced input: peripheral blood. Source of these receptors: a woman aged 80 or over with acute or convalescent COVID-19.

This clone was detected once. V and J are TRBV25-1 and TRBJ2-2, with 8 bases fitting TRBD1. The V and J ends lost 4 bases and 3 bases, in that order; junction bases with no gene match: 1. Germline V gives CDR1 MGHDK, CDR2 SYGVNS. This CDR3 contains 14 residues. The CDR3 nucleotides read TGTGCCAGCAGTGCCAGGGGGCACACCGGGGAGCTGTTTTTT. Translated: CASSARGHTGELFF.

The V and J genes are TRBV6-6 and TRBJ1-5; no clear D gene. In germline, CDR1 is MNHNY, CDR2 SVGAGI (reference sequence). Trimming removed 0 bases at V and 5 bases at J, with 11 bases between. The CDR3 is 15 amino acids. In DNA form, the CDR3 reads TGTGCCAGCAGTTACTCCTGGGGAGGTGATCAGCCCCAGCATTTT. It yields the protein CASSYSWGGDQPQHF.

The chain joins TRBV7-9 to TRBJ2-1; the match to TRBD2 covers 10 bases. In germline, CDR1 is SEHNR, CDR2 FQNEAQ (reference sequence). The CDR3 extends over 17 amino acids. The trim removed 2 bases at V and 4 bases at J, leaving 8 bases unmatched. CDR3 coding DNA: TGTGCCAGCAGCTTAAGGGCTAGCGGGGGCCGTTACAATGAGCAGTTCTTC. Translated: CASSLRASGGRYNEQFF.

The chain has TRBV6-4 and TRBJ1-1; unclear D gene. In germline, CDR1 is MRHNA, CDR2 SNTAGT. The germline V and J ends were trimmed by 8 bases and 1 base, with 14 bases remaining between them. The CDR3 totals 14 residues. CDR3 coding DNA: TGTGCCAGCGCTCCTAATTCGGGGAACACTGAAGCTTTCTTT. Translating it yields CASAPNSGNTEAFF.

J is TRBJ1-2 and V is TRBV5-1; D is ambiguous. The CDR3 contains 13 residues. Trimming removed 5 bases from V and 8 bases from J, with 16 bases in between. Germline CDR1 reads SGHRS; CDR2 reads YFSETQ. DNA of the CDR3: TGCGCCAGCAGGGCGGAGGGTCGGATCGGCTACACCTTC. Protein product: CASRAEGRIGYTF.

The J gene is TRBJ2-1, the V gene TRBV6-6, with 7 bases fitting TRBD1. The CDR3 loop spans 15 amino acids. V was clipped by 2 bases and J by 0 bases; unmatched bases: 1. Looked up from germline, CDR1 is MNHNY and CDR2 is SVGAGI (reference sequence). The CDR3 bases are TGTGCCAGCAGTTACGAGGGGGCCTCCTACAATGAGCAGTTCTTC. Translating it yields CASSYEGASYNEQFF.

The chain uses TRBV7-9 and TRBJ2-7, with 9 bases aligning to TRBD1. Germline CDR1 is SEHNR and CDR2 is FQNEAQ (reference sequence). The CDR3 is 16 amino acids. V trimming: 5 bases; J trimming: 1 base; junction bases outside the gene matches: 9. The CDR3 loop is CASSLGTGQFSYEQYF. DNA of the CDR3: TGTGCCAGCAGCCTAGGGACAGGGCAGTTTTCCTACGAGCAGTACTTC. Looking up the rest from reference TRBV7-9 and TRBJ2-7 gives the full variable domain: DTGVSQNPRHKITKRGQNVTFRCDPISEHNRLYWYRQTLGQGPEFLTYFQNEAQLEKSRLLSDRFSAERPKGSFSTLEIQRTEQGDSAMYLCASSLGTGQFSYEQYFGPGTRLTVT.

The V gene is TRBV10-3, the J gene TRBJ1-2, with 11 bases matching TRBD1. V shed 4 bases and J 8 bases; nucleotides not matched to a gene: 9. The CDR3 is made up of 15 amino acids. Germline V gives CDR1 ENHRY, CDR2 SYGVKD. The CDR3, as DNA: TGTGCCATCAGTGGTCCGGGACAGGGGGTTTTAGGCTACACCTTC. Its protein is CAISGPGQGVLGYTF.

About this clone: Just one base apart from a much larger clone, this may be a read error. The V and J genes are TRBV2 and TRBJ2-5; no firm D call. From germline, CDR1 is SNHLY and CDR2 FYNNEI. The ends were cut back, 5 bases at V and 5 bases at J, with 6 bases in the middle. The CDR3 is 11 residues long. CDR3: CASSPFETQYF. CDR3 coding DNA: TGTGCCAGCAGTCCCTTCGAGACCCAGTACTTC.

The rearrangement joins TRBV24-1 to TRBJ2-5; tentative D call: TRBD1 (6 bases). Germline V lookup: CDR1 KGHDR, CDR2 SFDVKD. V lost 3 bases to trimming and J lost 7 bases, with 14 bases between them. The CDR3 covers 14 residues. This CDR3 reads CATSDPLQGRTQYF. The CDR3 nucleotides read TGTGCCACCAGTGATCCCCTCCAGGGGCGGACCCAGTACTTC.

The CDR3 nucleotides read TGTGCCAGCAGGCCTACTAGCGGGGGTTCCACAGATACGCAGTATTTT. Its translation: CASRPTSGGSTDTQYF. The chain has TRBV6-6 and TRBJ2-3, with 11 bases fitting TRBD2. The CDR3 extends over 16 amino acids. The germline gives CDR1 MNHNY, CDR2 SVGAGI (reference sequence). The V segment lost 6 bases and the J segment 2 bases; nucleotides outside the gene matches: 7.

This rearrangement joins TRBV7-9 to TRBJ2-7; tentatively, D is TRBD1 (6 bases). The V and J ends lost 1 base and 7 bases respectively, with 14 bases between them. The CDR3 is made up of 14 amino acids. Germline V gene lookup returns CDR1 SEHNR and CDR2 FQNEAQ (reference sequence). CDR3 sequence reads: CASSLEQGFGEQYF. The CDR3 nucleotides are TGTGCCAGCAGCTTAGAACAGGGATTTGGAGAGCAGTACTTC.

The chain couples TRBV18 to TRBJ2-2; 8 bases align to TRBD1. This CDR3 has 17 residues. Germline assignment: CDR1 KGHSH and CDR2 LQKENI. V was pared by 3 bases and J by 6 bases, with 12 bases of the junction left unmatched. CDR3 in DNA: TGTGCCAGCTCACCTAACCTCGGGACAGGAAGCCCCGGGGAGCTGTTTTTT. Protein product: CASSPNLGTGSPGELFF.

V gene TRBV19 combines with J gene TRBJ1-6, with D maybe TRBD1 (6 bases). Per germline, CDR1 LNHDA and CDR2 SQIVND (reference sequence). V gave up 5 bases and J gave up 8 bases, with 13 bases separating them. There are 14 residues in the CDR3. CDR3 bases: TGTGCCAGTAGTTCGCCCGGACAGTATTCACCCCTCCACTTT. Translated: CASSSPGQYSPLHF.